The 6 T cell receptor beta chains given below trace back to one sample, sequenced in a study of T cells in Graves' hyperthyroidism and ophthalmopathy. Amplified TCR beta CDR3 regions derived from RNA transcripts. The TCR CDR3 was amplified in a first-round RT-PCR using the HTBI primer set. TCRdb re-analysed the multiplex PCR reads in MiXCR, keeping a single row per CDR3 protein. The sample carries some 570,000 distinct CDR3 sequences, approximately 15% recorded once. The sample comprised blood. All receptors derive from a woman between 18 and 30 years old with Graves' ophthalmopathy.

V and J are TRBV10-3 and TRBJ2-7, with 8 bases lining up with TRBD1. CDR3 length: 14 residues. V shed 7 bases, J shed 0 bases, and the junction held 5 bases outside the gene matches. From germline, CDR1 is ENHRY and CDR2 SYGVKD. The CDR3 DNA reads as TGTGCCATCAACCCAGGGGGCTTCTCCTACGAGCAGTACTTC. Its translation: CAINPGGFSYEQYF.

In this sample, this clonotype turned up a few times. The J gene is TRBJ1-1, the V gene TRBV27, with D maybe TRBD1 (6 bases). V was shortened by 2 bases and J by 6 bases, with 10 bases between the two germline ends. The CDR3 covers 13 residues. The germline CDR1 and CDR2 sequences are MNHEY and SMNVEV (reference sequence). This chain's CDR3 is CASSLTGRSEAFF. The DNA for the CDR3 is TGTGCCAGCAGTTTAACAGGGCGCTCTGAAGCTTTCTTT.

The chain joins TRBV5-4 to TRBJ2-7; D not resolved. This CDR3 has 12 residues. In germline, CDR1 is SGHNT, CDR2 YYREEE (reference sequence). V lost 4 bases and J 5 bases, leaving 10 bases between the germline ends. The CDR3 DNA reads as TGTGCCAGCAGCCACACATTGGACGAGCAGTACTTC. Its translation is CASSHTLDEQYF.

Only a few counts were recorded for this clonotype. The chain recombines TRBV2 with TRBJ1-4; no definite D call. Trimming left V 6 bases short and J 8 bases short, with 13 bases between. The CDR3 sequence is 13 residues long. The germline V gene has CDR1 SNHLY and CDR2 FYNNEI. CDR3 sequence reads: CASRWTSEEKLFF. In DNA, the CDR3 is TGTGCCAGCAGGTGGACCAGCGAGGAAAAACTGTTTTTT. The entire variable domain, with the rest obtained from reference TRBV2 and TRBJ1-4, is as follows: EPEVTQTPSHQVTQMGQEVILRCVPISNHLYFYWYRQILGQKVEFLVSFYNNEISEKSEIFDDQFSVERPDGSNFTLKIRSTKLEDSAMYFCASRWTSEEKLFFGSGTQLSVL.

This clonotype appeared many times. This chain connects TRBV7-2 to TRBJ2-7; no definite D call. The CDR3 is 13 residues long. Trimming cost V 6 bases and J 5 bases, with 14 bases left between them. Germline CDR1 SGHTA, CDR2 FQGNSA. This CDR3 is CASSPTIAHEQYF. CDR3 DNA sequence: TGTGCCAGCAGTCCTACGATCGCCCACGAGCAGTACTTC.

This clonotype showed up many times. The J gene is TRBJ2-7, the V gene TRBV29-1; the match to TRBD1 covers 9 bases. Losses at the gene ends were 3 bases for V and 5 bases for J; bases not matched to a gene: 8. The CDR3 is made up of 14 amino acids. CDR1 and CDR2 from the germline V gene are SQVTM and ANQGSEA. CDR3 nucleotide sequence: TGCAGCGTTGAGCGGGACAGGGTGGGCAACGAGCAGTACTTC. It codes for CSVERDRVGNEQYF.